This T cell receptor beta chain was recovered during a study of T-cell reconstitution after alpha-beta-depleted transplantation in children. V was cut by 6 bases and J by 0 bases, with 14 bases left in between. The CDR3 sequence is 15 residues long. For TCRbeta, the library was prepared with unique molecular identifiers. TCRdb passed the PCR reads through MiXCR, listing each CDR3 protein once. In the table there are more than 500,000 distinct CDR3 sequences, about an eighth of which are singletons. Sequenced material: PBMCs, mostly from graft donor cells, taken 180 days after TCRalphabeta/CD19-depleted stem cell transplant. The chain is built from TRBV12-3 or TRBV12-4 and TRBJ1-2, with D uncertain. This receptor was obtained from a female patient under 10 years old who had a stem cell transplant for aplastic anemia, so the T cells may come from the graft donor. CDR3 sequence reads: CASRYGPGANYGYTF. CDR3 DNA: TGTGCCAGCAGGTACGGCCCCGGAGCTAACTATGGCTACACCTTC.